What follows describes a single T cell receptor beta chain. Its antigen is still unknown. These data belong to a study of shared clonotypes between healthy human individuals. Notes on the study in general: The sharing of about 5% of naive CD4 clonotypes was seen across a handful of donors. Only blood samples were collected, and tissue repertoires likely differ.

Deep was the level used in running the assay. Clones were sequenced by immunoSEQ multiplex PCR, and TCRdb holds only the in-frame ones, with some missing. The sample records about 1.5 million clones, 96% being singletons. Sequencing was performed on naive CD4+ T cells sorted from blood. Subset given: CD45RA+ positively selected. This clonotype originated in a man under 40 in good health.

DNA of the CDR3: TGTGCCAGCAGCGATAGGGGTAGAAACACTGAAGCTTTCTTT. It yields the protein CASSDRGRNTEAFF. The chain recombines TRBV7-8 with TRBJ1-1; the D gene is possibly TRBD1 (5 bases). This CDR3 has 14 amino acids. Looked up from germline, CDR1 is SGHVS and CDR2 is FQNEAQ. Trimming took 5 bases from V and 2 from J, leaving 12 bases between them.